This entry lists 13 T cell receptor beta chains sequenced from one sample in a study of CD8+ T cells in alopecia areata. Extraction of RNA preceded its reverse transcription into cDNA, which served as the sequencing template. The assay was immunoSEQ multiplex PCR, and TCRdb's table has in-frame clones only and misses some. The profile shows some 100,000 clones, about 60% of them singletons. The sample was CD4+ T cells sorted from blood. The receptor set was obtained from a human donor in good health.

This clone was detected a few times. The chain is built from TRBV6-6 and TRBJ1-5, with D perhaps TRBD1 (5 bases). From germline, CDR1 is MNHNY and CDR2 SVGAGI (reference sequence). With 5 bases removed from V and 0 bases from J, the gap between germline ends came to 11 bases. This CDR3 comprises 15 residues. The CDR3 reads CASSQGRDSNQPQHF. CDR3 DNA sequence: TGTGCCAGCAGTCAGGGACGGGATAGCAATCAGCCCCAGCATTTT.

The chain employs TRBV7-7 and TRBJ1-3; TRBD1 might be the D (5 bases). V dropped 1 base and J dropped 1 base, with 14 bases sitting between them. The CDR3 runs 17 residues. Looked up from germline, CDR1 is SSHAT and CDR2 is FNYEAQ (reference sequence). Here the CDR3 reads CASSLVQGPRSGNTIYF. CDR3 in DNA: TGTGCCAGCAGCTTAGTGCAGGGCCCCAGGTCTGGAAACACCATATATTTT. The whole variable domain, filled in from reference TRBV7-7 and TRBJ1-3, reads GAGVSQSPRYKVTKRGQDVTLRCDPISSHATLYWYQQALGQGPEFLTYFNYEAQPDKSGLPSDRFSAERPEGSISTLTIQRTEQRDSAMYRCASSLVQGPRSGNTIYFGEGSWLTVV.

The V gene is TRBV2, the J gene TRBJ2-3; D uncertain. CDR1 and CDR2 from the germline V gene are SNHLY and FYNNEI. The V end was cut by 6 bases, the J end by 0 bases, with 10 bases between. This CDR3 has 14 amino acids. The CDR3 sequence: CASRLTASTDTQYF. The DNA for the CDR3 is TGTGCCAGCAGGTTGACTGCTAGCACAGATACGCAGTATTTT.

The table lists this clone with a few counts. CDR3 sequence reads: CSVRGLNTEAFF. CDR3 nucleotides: TGCAGCGTCCGGGGGTTGAACACTGAAGCTTTCTTT. The chain is built from TRBV29-1 and TRBJ1-1, with D perhaps TRBD1 (5 bases). The CDR3 is 12 amino acids. V was trimmed by 6 bases and J by 0 bases, leaving 8 bases between them. Germline CDR1 reads SQVTM; CDR2 reads ANQGSEA.

The V and J genes are TRBV5-1 and TRBJ1-2; D unclear. The CDR3 loop spans 13 amino acids. Trimming shortened V by 0 bases and J by 4 bases, and 7 bases separated the two germline ends. CDR1 and CDR2 (germline): SGHRS, YFSETQ. CDR3 protein: CASSLEAVYGYTF. The DNA for the CDR3 is TGCGCCAGCAGCTTGGAGGCGGTCTATGGCTACACCTTC.

This sequence joins TRBV5-1 and TRBJ2-1, with TRBD1 matching over 7 bases. The ends lost 0 bases at V and 8 bases at J; junction bases unmatched: 2. Germline assignment: CDR1 SGHRS and CDR2 YFSETQ. This CDR3 contains 13 residues. CDR3 coding DNA: TGCGCCAGCAGCTTGGTACAGGGGCATGAGCAGTTCTTC. Amino acid sequence: CASSLVQGHEQFF.

This clone was seen once. This chain uses TRBV27 with TRBJ2-5, with D possibly called TRBD1 or TRBD2 (6 bases each). The CDR3 contains 15 residues. Germline lookup yields CDR1 MNHEY and CDR2 SMNVEV (reference sequence). V lost 3 bases to trimming and J lost 5 bases, with 16 bases between them. The DNA of the CDR3 is TGTGCCAGCAGTTTGAGGGGGGTTGGTAGGGAGACCCAGTACTTC. Its translation is CASSLRGVGRETQYF.

Points on this clone: The sample has other DNA sequences that encode this CDR3 too. The rearrangement links TRBV27 to TRBJ1-1; D remains ambiguous. The CDR3 has 13 residues. V was pared by 2 bases and J by 1 base, with 5 bases between. Germline V gives CDR1 MNHEY, CDR2 SMNVEV (reference sequence). CDR3: CASSLEGNTEAFF. The CDR3 nucleotides are TGTGCCAGCAGTTTAGAAGGGAACACTGAAGCTTTCTTT.

The CDR3 region is CSGADPAQLREKLFF. Here the CDR3 DNA reads TGCAGCGGTGCCGACCCGGCACAGCTCCGCGAAAAACTGTTTTTT. V usage is TRBV29-1 and J usage is TRBJ1-4; D uncertain. The CDR3 sequence is 15 residues long. The germline V gene has CDR1 SQVTM and CDR2 ANQGSEA. The ends were cut back, 7 bases at V and 8 bases at J, with 23 bases in the middle.

The rearrangement joins TRBV5-6 to TRBJ1-5; D gene ambiguous. V was cut by 3 bases and J by 4 bases, with 14 bases left in between. This CDR3 is built from 15 residues. Germline CDR1 reads SGHDT; CDR2 reads YYEEEE. CDR3 bases: TGTGCCAGCAGCTCGAGGCCCCCCAGGAATCAGCCCCAGCATTTT. Protein: CASSSRPPRNQPQHF.

The rearrangement uses TRBV27 and TRBJ1-6, with D uncertain. The CDR3 sequence is 12 residues long. Per the germline V gene, CDR1 is MNHEY and CDR2 is SMNVEV (reference sequence). Deletions cut 8 bases from V and 4 bases from J, with 6 bases between. The CDR3: CASGVYNSPLHF. For the CDR3, the DNA is TGTGCCAGCGGGGTTTATAATTCACCCCTCCACTTT.

The chain carries TRBV4-1 and TRBJ1-5; 8 nucleotides agree with TRBD1. The V and J ends lost 0 bases and 9 bases, in that order; junction bases with no gene match: 7. The CDR3 totals 15 residues. From germline, CDR1 is MGHRA and CDR2 YSYEKL. In DNA form, the CDR3 reads TGCGCCAGCAGCCAAGAGCGGCAGGGGGCCCGGCCCCAGCATTTT. It is translated as CASSQERQGARPQHF.

The chain uses TRBV7-9 and TRBJ1-6; possibly TRBD1 for D (5 bases). Looked up from germline, CDR1 is SEHNR and CDR2 is FQNEAQ (reference sequence). The CDR3 sequence is 14 residues long. Deletions cut 1 base from V and 10 bases from J, with 11 bases between. The CDR3 DNA reads as TGTGCCAGCAGCTTAGAGGGGTCGGGCTCACCCCTCCACTTT. It is translated as CASSLEGSGSPLHF. Full variable domain (remainder filled in from reference TRBV7-9 and TRBJ1-6): DTGVSQNPRHKITKRGQNVTFRCDPISEHNRLYWYRQTLGQGPEFLTYFQNEAQLEKSRLLSDRFSAERPKGSFSTLEIQRTEQGDSAMYLCASSLEGSGSPLHFGNGTRLTVT.